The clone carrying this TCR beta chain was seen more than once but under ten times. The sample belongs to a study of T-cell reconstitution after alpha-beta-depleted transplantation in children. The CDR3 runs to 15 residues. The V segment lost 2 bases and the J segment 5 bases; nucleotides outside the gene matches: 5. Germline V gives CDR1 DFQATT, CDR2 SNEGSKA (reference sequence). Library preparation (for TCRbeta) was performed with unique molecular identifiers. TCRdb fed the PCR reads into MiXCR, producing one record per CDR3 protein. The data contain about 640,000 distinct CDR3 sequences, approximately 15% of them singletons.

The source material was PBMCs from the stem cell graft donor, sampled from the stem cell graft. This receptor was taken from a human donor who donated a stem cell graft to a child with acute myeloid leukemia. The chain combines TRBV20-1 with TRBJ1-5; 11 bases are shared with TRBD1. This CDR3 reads CSARRGQGEYQPQHF. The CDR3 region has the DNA TGCAGTGCTAGAAGGGGACAGGGGGAATATCAGCCCCAGCATTTT.